These 32 T cell receptor beta chains were all obtained from the same sample, sequenced in a study of blood T cell repertoires in COVID-19. Repertoires were generated with immunoSEQ multiplex PCR, while TCRdb's copy carries only in-frame clones and drops some. The profile shows some 300,000 clones, about 91% of them singletons. The sample was peripheral blood. The origin of the receptors is a woman in her twenties or thirties who had recovered from COVID-19.

The chain recombines TRBV9 with TRBJ1-1; tentatively, D is TRBD1 (5 bases). The CDR3 runs 15 residues. Deletions cut 4 bases from V and 5 bases from J, with 18 bases between. The germline CDR1 and CDR2 sequences are SGDLS and YYNGEE. The CDR3 here is CASSSPRRGGTEAFF. In DNA form, the CDR3 reads TGTGCCAGCAGCTCTCCCCGGCGGGGCGGGACTGAAGCTTTCTTT.

The chain has TRBV3-1 (or the pseudogene TRBV3-2) and TRBJ2-3; tentatively, D is TRBD2 (7 bases). The CDR3 sequence is 15 residues long. Per germline, CDR1 LGHDT and CDR2 YNNKEL (reference sequence). The germline V and J ends were trimmed by 4 bases and 2 bases, with 13 bases remaining between them. The chain's CDR3 is CASSRKGGSTDTQYF. CDR3 in DNA: TGTGCCAGCAGCCGAAAGGGGGGGTCCACAGATACGCAGTATTTT.

V and J are TRBV19 and TRBJ2-2; possibly TRBD2 for D (6 bases). The germline V gene encodes CDR1 LNHDA and CDR2 SQIVND (reference sequence). V lost 11 bases to trimming and J lost 4 bases, with 14 bases between them. The CDR3 is 13 residues long. CDR3 loop: CASTWGVTGELFF. Written as DNA, the CDR3 is TGTGCCTCAACATGGGGGGTCACCGGGGAGCTGTTTTTT.

This clone was counted between two and nine times. The chain couples TRBV12-3 or TRBV12-4 to TRBJ1-1; maybe TRBD1 (5 bases). Trimming cost V 0 bases and J 10 bases, with 9 bases left between them. The length of the CDR3 is 12 residues. CDR3 region: CASSLARGGAFF. CDR3 DNA sequence: TGTGCCAGCAGTTTAGCCCGCGGGGGAGCTTTCTTT.

V is TRBV15 and J is TRBJ1-1, with D possibly matching TRBD1 (5 bases). V lost 0 bases, J lost 3 bases, and 11 bases lay in between. This CDR3 is 15 amino acids long. Germline V gene lookup returns CDR1 LNHNV and CDR2 YYDKDF (reference sequence). The CDR3: CATSRDRGLYTEAFF. The DNA for the CDR3 is TGTGCCACCAGCAGAGACCGGGGACTCTACACTGAAGCTTTCTTT.

The chain recombines TRBV28 with TRBJ1-2, with 7 bases fitting TRBD1. This CDR3 is 13 amino acids long. The V gene's germline CDR1 is MDHEN and CDR2 SYDVKM. The J segment lost 2 bases and the V segment lost 8 bases, leaving 5 bases of the junction unmatched. Here the CDR3 DNA reads TGTGCCAGCCGAAAGGGACAGAACTATGGCTACACCTTC. Its protein is CASRKGQNYGYTF.

A word on this clone: This sequence may be a read error, since a much larger clone differs from it by one base. This chain uses TRBV6-5 with TRBJ1-3; the match to TRBD1 covers 7 bases. Germline V gene sequence: CDR1 MNHEY, CDR2 SVGAGI. The CDR3 runs to 13 residues. J was trimmed by 2 bases and V by 6 bases; bases with no gene match: 1. The CDR3 protein is CASRDRAGNTIYF. Written as DNA, the CDR3 is TGTGCCAGCAGAGACAGGGCTGGAAACACCATATATTTT.

V gene TRBV18 combines with J gene TRBJ1-6, with 7 bases aligning to TRBD1. The CDR3 extends over 14 amino acids. V was clipped by 3 bases and J by 8 bases; unmatched bases: 4. Germline CDR1 and CDR2: KGHSH and LQKENI. As DNA, the CDR3 is TGTGCCAGCTCACCCCGACAGGGAGATTCACCCCTCCACTTT. Translation: CASSPRQGDSPLHF.

The chain combines TRBV7-9 with TRBJ2-7; weak D call: TRBD2 (5 bases). CDR3 length: 15 amino acids. Trimming removed 5 bases from V and 0 bases from J, with 14 bases in between. The germline CDR1 and CDR2 sequences are SEHNR and FQNEAQ (reference sequence). The CDR3: CASSISSGSSYEQYF. CDR3 DNA: TGTGCCAGCAGCATTTCCTCGGGAAGCTCCTACGAGCAGTACTTC.

This clone occurred once. The gene calls are TRBV9 and TRBJ2-7; tentative D call: TRBD2 (6 bases). The CDR3 loop spans 13 amino acids. The V gene lost 4 bases and the J gene lost 5 bases, with 13 bases spanning the gap. Germline V gives CDR1 SGDLS, CDR2 YYNGEE. CDR3 in DNA: TGTGCCAGCAGCCCCGGACTATTTCACGAGCAGTACTTC. This gives the protein CASSPGLFHEQYF. Together with reference TRBV9 and TRBJ2-7, the CDR3 gives the full variable domain: DSGVTQTPKHLITATGQRVTLRCSPRSGDLSVYWYQQSLDQGLQFLIQYYNGEERAKGNILERFSAQQFPDLHSELNLSSLELGDSALYFCASSPGLFHEQYFGPGTRLTVT.

CDR3 in amino acids: CASSQDPTEPTQFF. CDR3 nucleotide sequence: TGCGCCAGCAGCCAAGATCCAACTGAACCTACCCAGTTCTTC. The V gene is TRBV4-1, the J gene TRBJ2-1, with D hard to call. V was cut by 0 bases and J by 13 bases, with 16 bases left in between. Germline V gene sequence: CDR1 MGHRA, CDR2 YSYEKL. This CDR3 contains 14 residues.

The chain couples TRBV4-2 to TRBJ2-3, with 11 bases lining up with TRBD2. V was clipped by 0 bases and J by 4 bases; unmatched bases: 9. In germline, CDR1 is LGHNA, CDR2 YNFKEQ. The CDR3 extends over 18 amino acids. DNA of the CDR3: TGTGCCAGCAGCCAAGACGGCCTGACTAGCGGGGCATCAGATACGCAGTATTTT. Its protein is CASSQDGLTSGASDTQYF.

CDR3 amino acids: CASRLTATGSETQYF. The CDR3 nucleotides are TGTGCCAGCAGACTAACCGCGACAGGAAGCGAGACCCAGTACTTC. This chain links TRBV13 with TRBJ2-5, with a possible D match to TRBD1 (6 bases). Trimming cost V 6 bases and J 5 bases, with 19 bases left between them. CDR3 size: 15 residues. Germline V CDR1 and CDR2: PRHDT, FYEKMQ (reference sequence).

This chain connects TRBV21-1 to TRBJ2-7; whether TRBD2, the table's D call, matches the DNA was not checked. TRBV21-1 is described as a pseudogene. The length of the CDR3 is 14 residues. In nucleotides, the CDR3 is TGTGCCAGCAGCAAGAGGACTAGCATCCACGAGCAGTACTTC. This encodes CASSKRTSIHEQYF.

In this sample, this clone turned up a few times. The chain uses TRBV5-8 and TRBJ1-6; D ambiguous. Germline assignment: CDR1 SGHTS and CDR2 YDEGEE. The CDR3 has 14 residues. The V end lost 3 bases, the J end lost 7 bases, and 11 bases lay between the germline ends. The chain's CDR3 is CASSSGVNNSPLHF. Here the CDR3 DNA reads TGTGCCAGCAGCTCCGGGGTTAACAATTCACCCCTCCACTTT.

V gene TRBV5-1 combines with J gene TRBJ2-1; D remains ambiguous. There are 12 residues in the CDR3. Germline CDR1 SGHRS, CDR2 YFSETQ. V lost 2 bases and J lost 8, with 8 bases in between. As DNA, the CDR3 is TGCGCCAGCAGCTTAGTCAGTGATGAGCAGTTCTTC. Encoded protein: CASSLVSDEQFF.

This sequence joins TRBV4-1 and TRBJ2-2; TRBD2 might be the D (6 bases). Trimming removed 1 base from V and 6 bases from J, with 9 bases in between. This CDR3 has 14 residues. Germline assignment: CDR1 MGHRA and CDR2 YSYEKL. The CDR3 DNA reads TGCGCCAGCAGCCAAGCGGGGGAATCCGGGGAGCTGTTTTTT. Protein sequence: CASSQAGESGELFF.

A single count supports this clone. The chain has TRBV7-2 and TRBJ1-3; tentative D call: TRBD1 (6 bases). The V and J ends lost 5 bases and 0 bases respectively, with 11 bases between them. The germline V gene encodes CDR1 SGHTA and CDR2 FQGNSA. The CDR3 is made up of 15 amino acids. CDR3 residues: CASSPDRLSGNTIYF. The CDR3 nucleotides read TGTGCCAGCAGCCCTGACAGGCTCTCTGGAAACACCATATATTTT. Variable domain in full (rest from reference TRBV7-2 and TRBJ1-3): GAGVSQSPSNKVTEKGKDVELRCDPISGHTALYWYRQSLGQGLEFLIYFQGNSAPDKSGLPSDRFSAERTGGSVSTLTIQRTQQEDSAVYLCASSPDRLSGNTIYFGEGSWLTVV.

This clone was seen just once. The chain employs TRBV5-1 and TRBJ2-7, with TRBD1 matching 7 bases. In germline, CDR1 is SGHRS, CDR2 YFSETQ. The CDR3 loop spans 14 amino acids. V lost 4 bases and J lost 3; bases outside the gene matches: 7. CDR3 nucleotides: TGCGCCAGCAGCCCGAGGGACAGTCTCTACGAGCAGTACTTC. This sequence encodes CASSPRDSLYEQYF.

The gene calls are TRBV19 and TRBJ2-6, with a weak D call TRBD1 (6 bases). The CDR3 runs 15 residues. V shed 7 bases and J shed 0 bases, with 10 bases lying between them. The germline V gene encodes CDR1 LNHDA and CDR2 SQIVND (reference sequence). The DNA for the CDR3 is TGTGCCAGTACCAGGGGCGCCTCTGGGGCCAACGTCCTGACTTTC. Translation: CASTRGASGANVLTF.

This sequence joins TRBV3-1 (or the pseudogene TRBV3-2) and TRBJ2-7, with D possibly matching TRBD2 (6 bases). Trimming shortened V by 4 bases and J by 7 bases, and 11 bases separated the two germline ends. The CDR3 contains 12 residues. Germline V gene data show CDR1 as LGHDT and CDR2 as YNNKEL (reference sequence). CDR3 bases: TGTGCCAGCAGCCCGGGACTTCCAGAGCAGTACTTC. Translated, it gives CASSPGLPEQYF.

The chain recombines TRBV3-1 (or the pseudogene TRBV3-2) with TRBJ1-1; 10 bases match TRBD1. V lost 6 bases and J lost 4; bases outside the gene matches: 5. CDR3 length equals 14 residues. CDR1 and CDR2 from the germline V gene are LGHDT and YNNKEL (reference sequence). The CDR3 region has the DNA TGTGCCAGCAGGCTACGGGACAGGGGCACTGAAGCTTTCTTT. This translates into CASRLRDRGTEAFF.

The rearrangement links TRBV29-1 to TRBJ2-1, with unresolved D. V lost 4 bases and J 5 bases, leaving 12 bases between the germline ends. Germline values: CDR1 SQVTM, CDR2 ANQGSEA. The CDR3 runs to 13 residues. CDR3 DNA: TGCAGCGTTGGGCAGGTCCTTGACAATGAGCAGTTCTTC. Translation gives CSVGQVLDNEQFF.

This rearrangement joins TRBV4-1 to TRBJ1-5; 8 nucleotides match TRBD1. With 4 bases clipped from V and 3 bases from J, the junction kept 8 bases outside the gene matches. In germline, CDR1 is MGHRA, CDR2 YSYEKL. There are 16 residues in the CDR3. CDR3: CASSRFPGQVNQPQHF. DNA for the CDR3: TGCGCCAGCAGCCGGTTCCCGGGACAGGTCAATCAGCCCCAGCATTTT.

The chain employs TRBV2 and TRBJ1-2; 7 positions match TRBD1. The CDR3 totals 15 residues. In germline, CDR1 is SNHLY, CDR2 FYNNEI. With 4 bases clipped from V and 4 bases from J, the junction kept 9 bases outside the gene matches. The CDR3 DNA sequence: TGTGCCAGCAGTGGATATCAGGGGGTCGTCTATGGCTACACCTTC. Translated: CASSGYQGVVYGYTF.

The chain recombines TRBV29-1 with TRBJ2-3; TRBD1 matches 8 bases. This CDR3 is built from 15 residues. The V segment lost 5 bases and the J segment 6 bases; nucleotides outside the gene matches: 13. Germline-derived CDR1 and CDR2 are SQVTM and ANQGSEA. The DNA for the CDR3 is TGCAGCGTTTTGGGGGCCGGGACAGGAACTGATACGCAGTATTTT. It encodes CSVLGAGTGTDTQYF.

The chain has TRBV9 and TRBJ2-7, with 9 nucleotides matching TRBD1. J lost 5 bases, V lost 4 bases, and 4 bases had no gene match. Germline CDR1 SGDLS, CDR2 YYNGEE. The length of the CDR3 is 13 residues. The CDR3 DNA reads TGTGCCAGCAGCCCGGACAGGGGAGACGAGCAGTACTTC. Translating it yields CASSPDRGDEQYF.

The table lists this clone with a few counts. V usage is TRBV29-1 and J usage is TRBJ2-1; TRBD1 might be the D (5 bases). CDR1 is SQVTM, CDR2 ANQGSEA, per germline. CDR3 length: 14 residues. V was clipped by 3 bases and J by 1 base, with 10 bases between them. CDR3 DNA: TGCAGCGTTGATGGCCAGGGATCCTACAATGAGCAGTTCTTC. Its protein product is CSVDGQGSYNEQFF.

The chain employs TRBV2 and TRBJ1-3, with D possibly matching TRBD1 (5 bases). This CDR3 is 15 amino acids long. The V gene lost 2 bases and the J gene lost 0 bases, with 8 bases spanning the gap. Germline-derived CDR1 and CDR2 are SNHLY and FYNNEI. The CDR3 region is CASSEQGSSGNTIYF. CDR3 nucleotide sequence: TGTGCCAGCAGTGAACAGGGTAGCTCTGGAAACACCATATATTTT.

This clone was seen just once. This chain connects TRBV4-3 to TRBJ2-6, with D hard to call. The germline V and J ends were trimmed by 3 bases and 0 bases, with 6 bases remaining between them. CDR1 and CDR2 (germline): LGHNA, YSLEER. The CDR3 extends over 15 amino acids. The CDR3 region has the DNA TGCGCCAGCAGCCAGGCCCCCTCTGGGGCCAACGTCCTGACTTTC. Its protein is CASSQAPSGANVLTF.

V and J are TRBV7-2 and TRBJ1-6, with D possibly TRBD1 on 5 matching bases. The CDR3 covers 15 residues. V was cut by 3 bases and J by 7 bases, with 13 bases left in between. Germline CDR1 and CDR2: SGHTA and FQGNSA. The CDR3 sequence is CASSLNWGENSPLHF. CDR3 coding DNA: TGTGCCAGCAGCTTGAATTGGGGGGAAAATTCACCCCTCCACTTT.

The chain is built from TRBV28 and TRBJ1-3; D is perhaps TRBD1 (6 bases). Germline V gene data show CDR1 as MDHEN and CDR2 as SYDVKM. V was cut by 6 bases and J by 4 bases, with 16 bases left in between. The CDR3 has 15 residues. The CDR3 reads CASRAGGALGNTIYF. The CDR3, as DNA: TGTGCCAGCAGGGCCGGGGGGGCGCTAGGAAACACCATATATTTT.